Below are 16 T cell receptor beta chains sequenced from a single sample in a study of OX40 agonist ivuxolimab in advanced cancers. Measured with immunoSEQ multiplex PCR; TCRdb has only the in-frame clones, and not every one. The sample holds 75,000 to 95,000 clones, roughly nine tenths seen once. The sequences come from CD4+ or CD8+ T cells sorted from blood, collected in a trial of the OX40 agonist ivuxolimab. The receptors originated from an adult with an advanced solid tumor such as melanoma, head and neck, liver or kidney cancer.

CDR3: CASVGKNIQYF. The CDR3 coding sequence is TGTGCCAGCGTCGGGAAAAACATTCAGTACTTC. The chain employs TRBV6-6 and TRBJ2-4; D gene ambiguous. The germline V and J ends were trimmed by 8 bases and 4 bases, with 6 bases remaining between them. Germline V lookup: CDR1 MNHNY, CDR2 SVGAGI (reference sequence). This CDR3 comprises 11 residues.

This chain uses TRBV7-3 with TRBJ1-5; D is uncertain. The CDR3 is 13 residues long. V lost 2 bases and J 5 bases, leaving 7 bases between the germline ends. Germline CDR1 and CDR2: SGHTA and FQGTGA. The chain's CDR3 is CASSLGEDQPQHF. The CDR3 DNA reads as TGTGCCAGCAGCTTAGGAGAAGATCAGCCCCAGCATTTT.

This chain joins TRBV19 and TRBJ1-2, with 7 bases lining up with TRBD1. The CDR3 runs to 16 residues. V dropped 7 bases and J dropped 3; count of bases not matched to a gene: 14. Germline V lookup: CDR1 LNHDA, CDR2 SQIVND (reference sequence). CDR3 sequence (DNA): TGTGCCAGTAAAATTAGGACAGGTTTCTTGGACTATGGCTACACCTTC. Protein product: CASKIRTGFLDYGYTF.

This clone was seen only once. CDR3: CASSSHAGTRLTGELFF. The DNA of the CDR3 is TGTGCCAGCAGCTCCCACGCCGGGACTAGACTGACCGGGGAGCTGTTTTTT. This chain connects TRBV7-2 to TRBJ2-2, with TRBD2 matching 8 bases. The length of the CDR3 is 17 residues. With 4 bases clipped from V and 5 bases from J, the junction kept 12 bases outside the gene matches. Germline V gene sequence: CDR1 SGHTA, CDR2 FQGNSA.

The chain joins TRBV19 to TRBJ2-2, with 11 bases aligning to TRBD2. The CDR3 sequence is 16 residues long. Looked up from germline, CDR1 is LNHDA and CDR2 is SQIVND (reference sequence). J was trimmed by 5 bases and V by 4 bases; bases with no gene match: 6. DNA of the CDR3: TGTGCCAGTAGTAAAGCGGGACTAGCGGTTACCGGGGAGCTGTTTTTT. Translating it yields CASSKAGLAVTGELFF.

The J gene is TRBJ2-3, the V gene TRBV30; D remains ambiguous. This CDR3 has 13 residues. V shed 2 bases and J shed 4 bases, with 10 bases lying between them. The germline gives CDR1 GTSNPN, CDR2 SVGIG (reference sequence). In DNA form, the CDR3 reads TGTGCCTGGAGTACTCCCCCCCCAGATACGCAGTATTTT. Amino acid sequence: CAWSTPPPDTQYF. The full variable domain, with the rest looked up from reference TRBV30 and TRBJ2-3, is SQTIHQWPATLVQPVGSPLSLECTVEGTSNPNLYWYRQAAGRGLQLLFYSVGIGQISSEVPQNLSASRPQDRQFILSSKKLLLSDSGFYLCAWSTPPPDTQYFGPGTRLTVL.

The gene calls are TRBV18 and TRBJ2-1, with D unresolved. From germline, CDR1 is KGHSH and CDR2 LQKENI. The CDR3 is 15 residues long. Between the trimmed V and J ends, which lost 2 bases and 5 bases, there was a span of 13 bases. The CDR3 region is CASSPSGNSHNEQFF. In DNA, the CDR3 is TGTGCCAGCTCACCATCCGGAAACAGCCACAATGAGCAGTTCTTC.

In this sample, this clone turned up once. The rearrangement links TRBV19 to TRBJ1-1, with unresolved D. The CDR3 has 14 amino acids. Germline CDR1 reads LNHDA; CDR2 reads SQIVND (reference sequence). The V gene lost 8 bases and the J gene lost 0 bases, with 13 bases spanning the gap. The chain's CDR3 is CASSRYEVNTEAFF. CDR3 in DNA: TGTGCCAGTTCGAGATATGAGGTGAACACTGAAGCTTTCTTT. Using reference TRBV19 and TRBJ1-1 for the parts outside the CDR3, the full variable domain is DGGITQSPKYLFRKEGQNVTLSCEQNLNHDAMYWYRQDPGQGLRLIYYSQIVNDFQKGDIAEGYSVSREKKESFPLTVTSAQKNPTAFYLCASSRYEVNTEAFFGQGTRLTVV.

The chain has TRBV9 and TRBJ2-6, with TRBD2 identical over 11 bases. After removal of 3 bases from V and 0 bases from J, the junction contained 8 bases not matched to a gene. The CDR3 extends over 19 amino acids. Germline CDR1 SGDLS, CDR2 YYNGEE. The CDR3 nucleotides are TGTGCCAGCAGCGCAGAACTAGCGGGGGCCCCCTCTGGGGCCAACGTCCTGACTTTC. Translating gives CASSAELAGAPSGANVLTF.

The rearrangement joins TRBV5-4 to TRBJ2-2; D might be TRBD1 or TRBD2, each matching 5 bases. The germline V and J ends were trimmed by 4 bases and 1 base, with 11 bases remaining between them. The CDR3 contains 15 residues. CDR1 is SGHNT and CDR2 is YYREEE in the germline V gene (reference sequence). The CDR3 nucleotides are TGTGCCAGCAGCCGCAGGGCGGGGAACACCGGGGAGCTGTTTTTT. Translating it yields CASSRRAGNTGELFF.

V and J are TRBV6-5 and TRBJ2-7; 9 positions agree with TRBD1. Germline CDR1 MNHEY, CDR2 SVGAGI. V was clipped by 5 bases and J by 4 bases; unmatched bases: 3. The CDR3 contains 13 residues. CDR3 bases: TGTGCCAGCAGTATTGACAGGGGGTACGAGCAGTACTTC. Its protein product is CASSIDRGYEQYF.

J is TRBJ2-1 and V is TRBV11-2; D gene ambiguous. Germline V lookup: CDR1 SGHAT, CDR2 FQNNGV. CDR3 size: 12 residues. Trimming took off 0 bases at V and 12 bases at J, with 9 bases between the two ends. The CDR3 nucleotides read TGTGCCAGCAGCTTAGAAGACAAGATGCAGTTCTTC. This sequence encodes CASSLEDKMQFF.

The rearrangement joins TRBV10-2 to TRBJ2-1, with 7 nucleotides matching TRBD1. The V and J ends lost 4 bases and 8 bases, in that order; junction bases with no gene match: 20. CDR1 WSHSY and CDR2 SAAADI come from the germline V gene. There are 18 residues in the CDR3. CDR3 nucleotides: TGCGCCAGCAGTGGAAATTACGAGGGGGCTCTACCCGGGGATGAGCAGTTCTTC. This encodes CASSGNYEGALPGDEQFF.

The rearrangement uses TRBV6-5 and TRBJ2-7; tentatively, D is TRBD2 (6 bases). Germline-derived CDR1 and CDR2 are MNHEY and SVGAGI. The V end was cut by 0 bases, the J end by 2 bases, with 11 bases between. This CDR3 is 15 amino acids long. The CDR3 is CASSYSGGRTYEQYF. As DNA, the CDR3 is TGTGCCAGCAGTTACTCTGGTGGGAGGACCTACGAGCAGTACTTC.

This chain joins TRBV18 and TRBJ2-1; D is undetermined. The CDR3 is 12 residues long. Between the trimmed V and J ends, which lost 1 base and 10 bases, there was a span of 8 bases. The V gene's germline CDR1 is KGHSH and CDR2 LQKENI. The CDR3 DNA reads TGTGCCAGCTCACCACGGCTAATCGAGCAGTTCTTC. Translation: CASSPRLIEQFF.

Only one count was recorded for this clone. V and J are TRBV19 and TRBJ2-1; D remains unclear. The CDR3 spans 11 residues. V was pared by 2 bases and J by 10 bases, with 6 bases between. Germline CDR1 is LNHDA and CDR2 is SQIVND (reference sequence). The CDR3 sequence: CASSIRTEQFF. The CDR3 bases are TGTGCCAGTAGTATACGTACAGAGCAGTTCTTC.